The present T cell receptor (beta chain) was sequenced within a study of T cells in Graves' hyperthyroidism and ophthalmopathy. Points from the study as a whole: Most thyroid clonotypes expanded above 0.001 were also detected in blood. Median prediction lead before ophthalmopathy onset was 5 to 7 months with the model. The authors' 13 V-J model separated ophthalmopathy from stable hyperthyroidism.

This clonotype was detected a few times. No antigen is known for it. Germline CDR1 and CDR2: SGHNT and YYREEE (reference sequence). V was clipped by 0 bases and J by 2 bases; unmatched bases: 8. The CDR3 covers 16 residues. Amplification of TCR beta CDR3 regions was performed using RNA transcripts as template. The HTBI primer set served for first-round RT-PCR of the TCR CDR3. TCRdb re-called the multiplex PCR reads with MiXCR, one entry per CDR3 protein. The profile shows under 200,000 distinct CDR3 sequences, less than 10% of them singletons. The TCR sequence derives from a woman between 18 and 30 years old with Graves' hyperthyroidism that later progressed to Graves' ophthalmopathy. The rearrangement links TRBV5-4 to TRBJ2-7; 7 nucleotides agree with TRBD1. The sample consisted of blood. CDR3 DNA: TGTGCCAGCAGCTTGGGGCCGACAGGGACCACCTACGAGCAGTACTTC. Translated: CASSLGPTGTTYEQYF.